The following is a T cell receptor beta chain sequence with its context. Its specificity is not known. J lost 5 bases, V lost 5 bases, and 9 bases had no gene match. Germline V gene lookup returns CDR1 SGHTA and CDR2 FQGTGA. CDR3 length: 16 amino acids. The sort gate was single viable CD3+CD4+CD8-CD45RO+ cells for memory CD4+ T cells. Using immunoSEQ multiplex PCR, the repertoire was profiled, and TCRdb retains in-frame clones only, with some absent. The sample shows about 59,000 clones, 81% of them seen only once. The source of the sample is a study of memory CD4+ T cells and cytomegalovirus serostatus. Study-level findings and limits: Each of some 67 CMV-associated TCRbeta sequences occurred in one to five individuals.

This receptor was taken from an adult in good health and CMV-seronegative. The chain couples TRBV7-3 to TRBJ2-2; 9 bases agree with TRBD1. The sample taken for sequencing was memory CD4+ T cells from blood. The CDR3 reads CASSVSGTGLTGELFF. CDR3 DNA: TGTGCCAGCAGCGTATCCGGGACAGGGCTTACCGGGGAGCTGTTTTTT.